This TCR beta chain stems from a study of cytotoxic CD8 clonotypes in ibrutinib-treated CLL. About the research overall: Sequenced samples delivered averages of around 260,000 productive templates and 75,000 to 95,000 productive rearrangements. Study observations and caveats: Clonality showed a rise at ibrutinib response that reversed toward baseline at progression. Against age-matched healthy donors, baseline clonality ran higher and tracked circulating CD8+ T-cell counts. On treatment, the uncommon public clonotypes contracted or remained stable.

Per germline, CDR1 LGHNT and CDR2 FRNRAP. There are 13 residues in the CDR3. Deletions cut 3 bases from V and 0 bases from J, with 5 bases between. TCRdb's table, derived via immunoSEQ multiplex PCR, lists solely in-frame clones and lacks some. Of 330,000 or so clones listed, roughly 67% were seen once; the top ten hold roughly 6.3%. Concerning this clone itself: The antigen is unknown.

The TCR originated in a human donor with chronic lymphocytic leukemia. The chain uses TRBV12-5 and TRBJ2-5; D unclear. This material consisted of PBMCs, taken after 36 months of ibrutinib treatment. The CDR3: CASGLVYQETQYF. Written as DNA, the CDR3 is TGTGCTAGTGGTTTAGTGTACCAAGAGACCCAGTACTTC. The full variable domain, rest sourced from reference TRBV12-5 and TRBJ2-5, is DARVTQTPRHKVTEMGQEVTMRCQPILGHNTVFWYRQTMMQGLELLAYFRNRAPLDDSGMPKDRFSAEMPDATLATLKIQPSEPRDSAVYFCASGLVYQETQYFGPGTRLLVL.